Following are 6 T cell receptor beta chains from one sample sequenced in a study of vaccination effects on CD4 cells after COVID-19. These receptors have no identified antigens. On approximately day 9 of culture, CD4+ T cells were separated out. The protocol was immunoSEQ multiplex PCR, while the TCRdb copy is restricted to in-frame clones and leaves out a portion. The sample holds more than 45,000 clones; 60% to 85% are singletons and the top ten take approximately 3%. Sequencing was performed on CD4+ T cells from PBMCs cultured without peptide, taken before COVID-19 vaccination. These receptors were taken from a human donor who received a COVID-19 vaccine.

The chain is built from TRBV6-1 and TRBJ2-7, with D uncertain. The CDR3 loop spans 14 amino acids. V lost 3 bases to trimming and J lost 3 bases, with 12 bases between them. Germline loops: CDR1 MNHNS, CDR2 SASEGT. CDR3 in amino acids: CASSELLAFYEQYV. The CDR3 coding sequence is TGTGCCAGCAGTGAGCTGCTCGCCTTCTACGAGCAGTACGTC.

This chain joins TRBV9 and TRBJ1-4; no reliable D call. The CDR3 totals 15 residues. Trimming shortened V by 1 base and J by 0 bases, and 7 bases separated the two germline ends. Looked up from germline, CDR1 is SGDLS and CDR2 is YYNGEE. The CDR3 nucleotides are TGTGCCAGCAGCGTATCGGAGTCAACTAATGAAAAACTGTTTTTT. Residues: CASSVSESTNEKLFF. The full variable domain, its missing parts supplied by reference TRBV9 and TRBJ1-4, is DSGVTQTPKHLITATGQRVTLRCSPRSGDLSVYWYQQSLDQGLQFLIQYYNGEERAKGNILERFSAQQFPDLHSELNLSSLELGDSALYFCASSVSESTNEKLFFGSGTQLSVL.

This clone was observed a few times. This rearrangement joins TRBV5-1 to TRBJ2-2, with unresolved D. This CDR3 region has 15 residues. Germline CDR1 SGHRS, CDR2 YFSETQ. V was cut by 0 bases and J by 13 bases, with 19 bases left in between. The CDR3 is CASSLVGTSSAGLFF. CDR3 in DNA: TGCGCCAGCAGCTTGGTTGGAACCAGTTCCGCAGGGCTGTTTTTT. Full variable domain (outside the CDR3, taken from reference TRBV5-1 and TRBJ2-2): KAGVTQTPRYLIKTRGQQVTLSCSPISGHRSVSWYQQTPGQGLQFLFEYFSETQRNKGNFPGRFSGRQFSNSRSEMNVSTLELGDSALYLCASSLVGTSSAGLFFGEGSRLTVL.

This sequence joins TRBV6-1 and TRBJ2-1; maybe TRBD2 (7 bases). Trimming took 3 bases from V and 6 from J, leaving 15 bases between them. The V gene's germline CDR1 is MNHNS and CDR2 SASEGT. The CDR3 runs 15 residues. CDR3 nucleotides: TGTGCCAGCAGTGATGAGTCGGGGGGCCGCAATGAGCAGTTCTTC. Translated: CASSDESGGRNEQFF.

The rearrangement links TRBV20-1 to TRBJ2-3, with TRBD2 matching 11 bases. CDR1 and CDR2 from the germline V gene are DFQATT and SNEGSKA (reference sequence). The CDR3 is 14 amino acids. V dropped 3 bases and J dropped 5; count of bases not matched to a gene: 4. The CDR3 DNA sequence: TGCAGTGCTAGTAGCGGGGGGGCCCGAGATACGCAGTATTTT. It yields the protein CSASSGGARDTQYF.

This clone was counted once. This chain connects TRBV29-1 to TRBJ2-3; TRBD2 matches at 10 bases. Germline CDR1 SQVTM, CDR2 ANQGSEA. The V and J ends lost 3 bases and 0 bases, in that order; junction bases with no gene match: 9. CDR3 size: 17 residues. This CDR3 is CSVEGGYSGGSTDTQYF. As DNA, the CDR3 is TGCAGCGTTGAGGGGGGATATAGCGGGGGGAGCACAGATACGCAGTATTTT.